The rows below give T cell receptor beta chains drawn from one sample of a study of cytomegalovirus exposure and HLA in healthy donors. Using immunoSEQ multiplex PCR, the repertoire was profiled, and TCRdb retains in-frame clones only, with some absent. The sample includes roughly 200,000 clones, about 78% seen only once; the top ten take under 7.5%. Sequences were obtained from PBMCs. Every receptor here comes from a man aged 35 to 55 in good health and CMV-seronegative. Both conserved end residues are part of each CDR3. The D gene is left open where the match is weak. Only part of the rows carry a size: once, few, many, or a class if the clone is expanded.

CATMGGWGEKLFF	TGTGCCACCATGGGAGGGTGGGGCGAAAAACTGTTTTTT	few	TRBV6-6	TRBJ1-4	-
CASGQGAGYYGYTF	TGTGCCAGCGGACAGGGGGCAGGTTACTATGGCTACACCTTC	-	TRBV27	TRBJ1-2	TRBD1
CASGSGLAGSGELFF	TGTGCCAGCGGATCGGGACTAGCGGGCTCCGGGGAGCTGTTTTTT	-	TRBV6-5	TRBJ2-2	TRBD2
CASSLQGGQPNTGELFF	TGTGCCAGCAGCTTACAGGGAGGCCAGCCGAACACCGGGGAGCTGTTTTTT	few	TRBV7-3	TRBJ2-2	-
CASSLAAWDGYTF	TGTGCCAGCAGCTTAGCAGCGTGGGATGGCTACACCTTC	-	TRBV7-2	TRBJ1-2	-
CASSQGRDRRGSPLHF	TGCGCCAGCAGCCAAGGAAGGGACAGGAGGGGGTCACCCCTCCACTTT	-	TRBV4-3	TRBJ1-6	TRBD1
CASSFGAGTHSYEQYF	TGTGCCAGCAGCTTTGGGGCCGGGACACACTCCTACGAGCAGTACTTC	-	TRBV7-2	TRBJ2-7	-
CASSLSRLAGGRVQYF	TGTGCCAGCAGCCTCTCCCGACTAGCGGGAGGGCGGGTGCAGTACTTC	-	TRBV14	TRBJ2-7	TRBD2
CASSSRPLAGGPRTGELFF	TGTGCCAGCAGCTCCCGTCCGCTAGCGGGAGGGCCTCGGACCGGGGAGCTGTTTTTT	-	TRBV7-3	TRBJ2-2	TRBD2
CASSQDWAGGVEKLFF	TGCGCCAGCAGCCAAGATTGGGCAGGGGGTGTTGAAAAACTGTTTTTT	-	TRBV4-1	TRBJ1-4	TRBD1
CASSAYDSASGNTIYF	TGTGCCAGCAGCGCCTACGACAGCGCTTCTGGAAACACCATATATTTT	-	TRBV7-9	TRBJ1-3	-
CASNRQGGYTEAFF	TGTGCCAGCAACCGACAGGGAGGTTACACTGAAGCTTTCTTT	-	TRBV27	TRBJ1-1	TRBD1
CASSSPGGSLNEQFF	TGTGCCAGCAGTTCCCCCGGCGGGAGCCTCAATGAGCAGTTCTTC	once	TRBV6-5	TRBJ2-1	TRBD2
CASSVGDGLGGLNNEQFF	TGTGCCAGCAGCGTAGGTGACGGACTAGGTGGGCTAAACAATGAGCAGTTCTTC	-	TRBV9	TRBJ2-1	TRBD2
CASTLLRDRVYEQYF	TGTGCCAGCACCTTACTCCGGGACAGGGTCTACGAGCAGTACTTC	-	TRBV6-5	TRBJ2-7	TRBD1
CASSVEQGAPYEQYF	TGTGCCAGCAGTGTTGAACAGGGGGCTCCCTACGAGCAGTACTTC	once	TRBV6-4	TRBJ2-7	TRBD1
CASYATGTANTEAFF	TGTGCCAGCTATGCGACCGGGACAGCTAACACTGAAGCTTTCTTT	once	TRBV18	TRBJ1-1	TRBD1
CASSKTGLSYEQYF	TGTGCCAGCAGCAAGACAGGTCTCTCCTACGAGCAGTACTTC	once	TRBV5-6	TRBJ2-7	-
CASSVARGRETQYF	TGTGCCAGCAGCGTAGCCAGGGGGCGAGAGACCCAGTACTTC	-	TRBV9	TRBJ2-5	TRBD1
CATNPSGGPQETQYF	TGTGCCACCAACCCCTCAGGGGGGCCCCAAGAGACCCAGTACTTC	-	TRBV27	TRBJ2-5	-
CASSLGQGTYNEQFF	TGTGCCAGCAGCCTCGGTCAGGGGACCTACAATGAGCAGTTCTTC	-	TRBV11-3	TRBJ2-1	-
CASSQPTRNYGYTF	TGTGCCAGCAGCCAACCGACTCGGAACTATGGCTACACCTTC	-	TRBV5-4	TRBJ1-2	-
CASSLTDRGNTIYF	TGTGCCAGCAGCTTAACGGACAGGGGGAACACCATATATTTT	few	TRBV7-9	TRBJ1-3	TRBD1
CASSLGELTGGIQPQHF	TGTGCCAGCAGCTTAGGGGAGCTCACAGGGGGGATTCAGCCCCAGCATTTT	-	TRBV7-9	TRBJ1-5	TRBD1
CASSSGQSSYNEQFF	TGTGCCAGCAGCTCGGGACAGAGCTCCTACAATGAGCAGTTCTTC	-	TRBV5-8	TRBJ2-1	TRBD1
CASSPGLWREGRTDTQYF	TGTGCCAGCAGCCCGGGTCTGTGGCGGGAGGGCAGGACAGATACGCAGTATTTT	-	TRBV7-6	TRBJ2-3	TRBD2
CASSIVTGPGGEAFF	TGTGCCAGTAGTATAGTAACTGGTCCCGGGGGGGAAGCTTTCTTT	-	TRBV19	TRBJ1-1	-
CASSTGTDRNQPQHF	TGTGCCAGCAGCACGGGGACAGATAGAAATCAGCCCCAGCATTTT	few	TRBV21-1	TRBJ1-5	-
CAWSTGTGSTDTQYF	TGTGCCTGGAGTACCGGGACAGGGAGCACAGATACGCAGTATTTT	-	TRBV30	TRBJ2-3	TRBD1
CASSPYAQGAGETQYF	TGTGCCAGCTCACCGTACGCCCAGGGGGCCGGGGAGACCCAGTACTTC	-	TRBV18	TRBJ2-5	TRBD1
CASSQDGLAGAYEQYF	TGCGCCAGCAGCCAAGATGGGCTAGCGGGGGCCTACGAGCAGTACTTC	few	TRBV4-3	TRBJ2-7	TRBD2
CASSETGGAGETQYF	TGTGCCAGCAGTGAAACAGGGGGCGCGGGGGAGACCCAGTACTTC	-	TRBV2	TRBJ2-5	TRBD1
CASSLDAGAGDTQYF	TGTGCCAGCAGCTTAGATGCGGGGGCGGGGGATACGCAGTATTTT	once	TRBV7-2	TRBJ2-3	-
CASSSAPRQGGDEQFF	TGTGCCAGCAGCTCCGCACCGAGGCAAGGCGGCGATGAGCAGTTCTTC	-	TRBV21-1	TRBJ2-1	-
CASGRDWNTEAFF	TGTGCTTCCGGTCGGGACTGGAACACTGAAGCTTTCTTT	-	TRBV18	TRBJ1-1	-
CASKILAGGTEQFF	TGTGCCAGCAAAATCCTAGCGGGAGGGACTGAGCAGTTCTTC	few	TRBV7-2	TRBJ2-1	TRBD2
CSVGEGVTYEQYF	TGCAGCGTTGGGGAGGGGGTCACCTACGAGCAGTACTTC	once	TRBV29-1	TRBJ2-7	-
CATSSPGHSRSGNTIYF	TGTGCCACCAGCAGTCCGGGACACTCTCGCTCTGGAAACACCATATATTTT	-	TRBV15	TRBJ1-3	-
CASSLDGQGSAGELFF	TGCGCCAGCAGCTTGGATGGACAGGGTTCCGCCGGGGAGCTGTTTTTT	once	TRBV5-1	TRBJ2-2	TRBD1
CASSLTGTNTEAFF	TGTGCCAGTAGTTTGACAGGGACGAACACTGAAGCTTTCTTT	-	TRBV19	TRBJ1-1	TRBD1
CSVRTSGRQNEQFF	TGCAGCGTTCGGACTAGCGGGAGACAAAATGAGCAGTTCTTC	-	TRBV29-1	TRBJ2-1	TRBD2
CASSFDYLADEETQYF	TGTGCCAGCAGCTTTGATTATCTAGCGGATGAGGAGACCCAGTACTTC	-	TRBV5-8	TRBJ2-5	TRBD2
CARSLDDRKDSNQPQHF	TGTGCCAGAAGCTTGGACGACAGGAAAGATAGCAATCAGCCCCAGCATTTT	-	TRBV5-3	TRBJ1-5	-
CASKLRGGAFFTNEKLFF	TGTGCCAGTAAGCTTCGAGGGGGCGCGTTCTTCACTAATGAAAAACTGTTTTTT	-	TRBV19	TRBJ1-4	TRBD1
CASSLNRGSYEQYF	TGTGCCAGCAGTCTTAACAGGGGCTCCTACGAGCAGTACTTC	-	TRBV27	TRBJ2-7	TRBD1
CASSFGGTPTDTQYF	TGTGCCAGCAGCTTTGGTGGGACACCGACAGATACGCAGTATTTT	once	TRBV5-6	TRBJ2-3	-
CASSPEGGYGYTF	TGTGCCAGCTCACCAGAGGGTGGATATGGCTACACCTTC	-	TRBV18	TRBJ1-2	-
CASSSTRGFEQYF	TGTGCCAGCAGCTCCACTCGCGGGTTCGAGCAGTACTTC	-	TRBV7-9	TRBJ2-7	-
CASTPEDGTSTDTQYF	TGTGCCAGCACCCCGGAGGACGGGACTAGCACAGATACGCAGTATTTT	-	TRBV11-3	TRBJ2-3	-
CATGLSSGDYEQYF	TGTGCCACGGGCCTGTCTAGCGGGGACTACGAGCAGTACTTC	-	TRBV7-9	TRBJ2-7	TRBD2
CSVREYEQFF	TGCAGCGTGAGGGAATATGAGCAGTTCTTC	-	TRBV29-1	TRBJ2-1	-
CASSFGGGRDTIYF	TGTGCCAGCAGCTTCGGGGGGGGGCGGGACACCATATATTTT	-	TRBV7-2	TRBJ1-3	-